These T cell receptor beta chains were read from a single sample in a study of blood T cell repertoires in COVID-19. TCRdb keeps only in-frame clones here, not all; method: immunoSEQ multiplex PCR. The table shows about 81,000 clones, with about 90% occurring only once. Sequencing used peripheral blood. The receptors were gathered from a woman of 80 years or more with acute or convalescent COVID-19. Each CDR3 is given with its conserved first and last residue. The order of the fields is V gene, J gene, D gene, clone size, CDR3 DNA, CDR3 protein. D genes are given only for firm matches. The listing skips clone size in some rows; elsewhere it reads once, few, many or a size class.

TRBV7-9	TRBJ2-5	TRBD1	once	TGTGCCAGCAGCTTAAGGGGGGACAGGGTCCAAGAGACCCAGTACTTC	CASSLRGDRVQETQYF
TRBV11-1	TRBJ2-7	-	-	TGTGCCAGCAGCTTAGCGGGCAGCAACTCCTACGAGCAGTACTTC	CASSLAGSNSYEQYF
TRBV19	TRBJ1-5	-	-	TGTGCCAGTTCCCGTGGACATAATAGCAATCAGCCCCAGCATTTT	CASSRGHNSNQPQHF
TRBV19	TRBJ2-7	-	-	TGTGCCAGTAGCCCCCCGGAGAGCGACGAGCAGTACTTC	CASSPPESDEQYF
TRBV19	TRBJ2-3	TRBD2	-	TGTGCCAGTAGTATATTGACGGGAGGGCCAACAGATACGCAGTATTTT	CASSILTGGPTDTQYF
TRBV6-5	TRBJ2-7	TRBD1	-	TGTGCCAGCAGGAACAGGGGACGGGACGAGCAGTACTTC	CASRNRGRDEQYF
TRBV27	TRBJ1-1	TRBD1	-	TGTGCCAGCAGTTTATTGGGGACAGGAACTGAAGCTTTCTTT	CASSLLGTGTEAFF
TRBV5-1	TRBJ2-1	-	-	TGCGCCAGCAGCTTGTTAGGGGAAAGCTCCTACAATGAGCAGTTCTTC	CASSLLGESSYNEQFF
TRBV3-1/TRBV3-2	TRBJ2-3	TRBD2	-	TGTGCCAGCAGCCAAGATTGGCGGGGGGGGAGGGATACGCAGTATTTT	CASSQDWRGGRDTQYF
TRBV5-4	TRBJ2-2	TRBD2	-	TGTGCCAGCAGCTCCGGGGGGGCGAACACCGGGGAGCTGTTTTTT	CASSSGGANTGELFF
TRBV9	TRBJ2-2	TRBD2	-	TGTGCCAGTCAAAAAATAGCGGGAGGGCTGACCGGGGAGCTGTTTTTT	CASQKIAGGLTGELFF
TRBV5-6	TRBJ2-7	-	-	TGTGCCAGCACCCGCGCGGCGGGGGCGAGGGAGCAGTACTTC	CASTRAAGAREQYF
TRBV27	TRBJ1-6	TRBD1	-	TGTGCCAGCAGTTTAAGTCCGGGACAGGGGGGTTCACCCCTCCACTTT	CASSLSPGQGGSPLHF
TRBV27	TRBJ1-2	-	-	TGTGCCAGCAGTTCCACGGGGGGGTATGGCTACACCTTC	CASSSTGGYGYTF
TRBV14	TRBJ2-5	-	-	TGTGCCAGCAGCCAAGATATCAGGCAGACCCAGTACTTC	CASSQDIRQTQYF
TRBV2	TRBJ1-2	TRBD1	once	TGTGCCAGCAGTGACTCGACAGGGGGCTATGGCTACACCTTC	CASSDSTGGYGYTF
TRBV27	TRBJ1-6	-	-	TGTGCCAGCAGCAGACTGACAGTATATAATTCACCCCTCCACTTT	CASSRLTVYNSPLHF
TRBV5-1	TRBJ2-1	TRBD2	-	TGCGCCAGCAGCTTGAGGGGGGGACTAGCAGCAACCTACAATGAGCAGTTCTTC	CASSLRGGLAATYNEQFF
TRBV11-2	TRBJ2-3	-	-	TGTGCCAGCAGCCCTACTAGCAGCACAGATACGCAGTATTTT	CASSPTSSTDTQYF
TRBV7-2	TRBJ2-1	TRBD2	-	TGTGCCAGCAGCTTAGACGGGGGGTCCGATGAGCAGTTCTTC	CASSLDGGSDEQFF
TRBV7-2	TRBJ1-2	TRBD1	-	TGTGCCAGCAGCTTAGACAGGGGGCGTACCTATGGCTACACCTTC	CASSLDRGRTYGYTF
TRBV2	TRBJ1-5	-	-	TGTGCCAGCAGGGGCAGGGCACGGCAGCCCCAGCATTTT	CASRGRARQPQHF
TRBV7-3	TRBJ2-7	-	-	TGTGCCAGCAGCCCGGCGCCGGGAGAGGTCTACGAGCAGTACTTC	CASSPAPGEVYEQYF
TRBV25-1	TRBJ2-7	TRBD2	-	TGTGCCAGCAGTGAATTAGGGAGGGACGAGCAGTACTTC	CASSELGRDEQYF
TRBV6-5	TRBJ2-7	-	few	TGTGCCAGCAGCCCCACCCCAGCGAGCTCCTACGAGCAGTACTTC	CASSPTPASSYEQYF
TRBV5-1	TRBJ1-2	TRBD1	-	TGCGCCAGCAGCAGGACAGGGGAGAACTATGGCTACACCTTC	CASSRTGENYGYTF
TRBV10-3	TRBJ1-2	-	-	TGTGCCATCAGTGAGACGGGGGACTTTGGCTACACCTTC	CAISETGDFGYTF
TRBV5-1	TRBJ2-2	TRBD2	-	TGCGCCAGCAGCGGAGGAGTAGCGGGGGGGCGGACCGGGGAGCTGTTTTTT	CASSGGVAGGRTGELFF
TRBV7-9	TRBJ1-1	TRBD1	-	TGTGCCAGCAGAGACAGGGGGCAGAGGGGTTTCTTT	CASRDRGQRGFF
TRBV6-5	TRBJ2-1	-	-	TGTGCCACCAACCTGGGGGGGGCTTACAATGAGCAGTTCTTC	CATNLGGAYNEQFF
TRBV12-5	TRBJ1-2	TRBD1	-	TGTGCTAGTGGTTTGGGGGGAAGACAGGGAAATGGCTACACCTTC	CASGLGGRQGNGYTF
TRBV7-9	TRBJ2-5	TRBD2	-	TGTGCCAGCAGCTTTTCCCGCGGGGGGATTTTGGAGACCCAGTACTTC	CASSFSRGGILETQYF
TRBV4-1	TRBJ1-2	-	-	TGCGCCAGCAGCCAAGTTATGGCCGCGGTAAACTATGGCTACACCTTC	CASSQVMAAVNYGYTF
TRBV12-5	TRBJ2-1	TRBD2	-	TGTGCTAGCTCCCCTCGGGGGGGCGCCCGAGGCTCAGGGGAGCAGTTCTTC	CASSPRGGARGSGEQFF
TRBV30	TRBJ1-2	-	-	TGTGCCTGGAGTGTATACGGACTTAACTATGGCTACACCTTC	CAWSVYGLNYGYTF
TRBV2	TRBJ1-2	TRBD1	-	TGTGCCAGCAGTCTACAGGGGAACGGCTACACCTTC	CASSLQGNGYTF
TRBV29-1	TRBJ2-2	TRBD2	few	TGCAACGACCGAACTAAGCGGGAGGATCCGAACACCGGGGAGCTGTTTTTT	CNDRTKREDPNTGELFF